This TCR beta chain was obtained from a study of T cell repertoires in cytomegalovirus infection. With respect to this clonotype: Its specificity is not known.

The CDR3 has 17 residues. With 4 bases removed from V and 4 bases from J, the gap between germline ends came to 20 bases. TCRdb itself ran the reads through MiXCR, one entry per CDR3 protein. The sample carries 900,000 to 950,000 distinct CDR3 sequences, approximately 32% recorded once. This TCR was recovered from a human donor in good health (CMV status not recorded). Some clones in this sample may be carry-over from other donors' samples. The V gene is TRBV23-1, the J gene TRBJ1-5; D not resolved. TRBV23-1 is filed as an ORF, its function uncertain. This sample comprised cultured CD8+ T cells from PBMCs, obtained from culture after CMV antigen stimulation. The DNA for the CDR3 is TGCGCCAGCAGTCGAAATCTGTTAGTGGAGGGAAATCAGCCCCAGCATTTT. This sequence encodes CASSRNLLVEGNQPQHF.